A selection of T cell receptor beta chains follows, all from one sample in a study of blood T cell repertoires in COVID-19. Some clones are missing from TCRdb's copy, which holds only in-frame ones; the method was immunoSEQ multiplex PCR. The profile shows tens of thousands of clones, approximately 84% of them singletons. Sequencing was done on a sample of peripheral blood. The receptors derive from a man between 65 and 85 years old with acute or convalescent COVID-19. The CDR3 runs from the conserved cysteine through the conserved F or W. The D gene is left open where the match is weak. Expanded clones get a size class; other rows say once, few or many, or leave the size out.

>TRBV5-1|TRBD1|.|TRBJ2-1
TGCGCCAGCAGCCTTGGACAGGGCTATTACAATGAGCAGTTCTTC
CASSLGQGYYNEQFF
>TRBV11-2|TRBD1|.|TRBJ1-2
TGTGCCAGCAGCCGGACAGGGTACGGCTACACCTTC
CASSRTGYGYTF
>TRBV9|TRBD1|.|TRBJ1-1
TGTGCCAGCAGCGGGCTGACAGGGGGGAACACTGAAGCTTTCTTT
CASSGLTGGNTEAFF
>TRBV12-5|.|.|TRBJ2-7
TGTGCTAGTGGTTTGGTGGGTAAGGGGCACTACGAGCAGTACTTC
CASGLVGKGHYEQYF
>TRBV6-1|.|once|TRBJ1-2
TGTGCCAGCAGTGATGGGGGGGCAGGTGGCTACACCTTC
CASSDGGAGGYTF
>TRBV3-1/TRBV3-2|TRBD1|few|TRBJ2-3
TGTGCCAGCAGCCGACAGGGTGGGAGCGGAGATACGCAGTATTTT
CASSRQGGSGDTQYF
>TRBV5-4|.|.|TRBJ1-1
TGTGCCAGCAGCCCCCCGACAGATACCAACACTGAAGCTTTCTTT
CASSPPTDTNTEAFF
>TRBV4-3|.|.|TRBJ1-5
TGCGCCAGCAGCCAAGATTATCGGAGTAGCAATCAGCCCCAGCATTTT
CASSQDYRSSNQPQHF
>TRBV10-3|TRBD2|.|TRBJ2-1
TGTGCCATCAGTGCCGGGACTAGCGGAGGGGGTGAGCAGTTCTTC
CAISAGTSGGGEQFF
>TRBV5-5|TRBD1|.|TRBJ2-7
TGTGCCAGCGACTGGGGGTCCGGGACAGGTTCTACGAAGCAGTACTTC
CASDWGSGTGSTKQYF
>TRBV2|TRBD1|.|TRBJ2-1
TGTGCCGCCGAGACAGGGGGTAATGAGCAGTTCTTC
CAAETGGNEQFF
>TRBV28|TRBD2|.|TRBJ2-1
TGTGCCAGCAGTTTGGGGGGAGGGCCGTGGAATGAGCAGTTCTTC
CASSLGGGPWNEQFF
>TRBV5-4|TRBD2|.|TRBJ2-7
TGTGCCAGCAGCGCGGCTAGCGGGAGTCCTAACGAGCAGTACTTC
CASSAASGSPNEQYF
>TRBV6-1|TRBD1|.|TRBJ1-1
TGTGCCAGCAGTGACCGACAGGGAAGCACTGAAGCTTTCTTT
CASSDRQGSTEAFF
>TRBV20-1|.|.|TRBJ2-2
TGCAGTGCTAGTGGGTTGGGCAACTCGAACACCGGGGAGCTGTTTTTT
CSASGLGNSNTGELFF
>TRBV5-4|TRBD2|.|TRBJ2-5
TGTGCCAGCAGCTACGGGGGGGGTGAGATCCAGTACTTC
CASSYGGGEIQYF
>TRBV11-3|.|.|TRBJ2-1
TGTGCCAGCAGCTTAGAACAGGGACGGGAGCAGTTCTTC
CASSLEQGREQFF
>TRBV6-2/TRBV6-3|.|.|TRBJ1-5
TGTGCCAGCAGCAAAGAACGGTTCGGCAATCAGCCCCAGCATTTT
CASSKERFGNQPQHF
>TRBV5-1|.|.|TRBJ2-6
TGCGCCAGCAGCTTGGGGCCGCTTCCCGGGGCCAACGTCCTGACTTTC
CASSLGPLPGANVLTF
>TRBV25-1|.|.|TRBJ1-5
TGTGCCAGCAGTGCCCCAGGGTTGGGCAATCAGCCCCAGCATTTT
CASSAPGLGNQPQHF
>TRBV7-2|TRBD2|once|TRBJ2-4
TGTGCCAGCAGCTTAGATGGCGGGGGGGCTGGGGCCAAAAACATTCAGTACTTC
CASSLDGGGAGAKNIQYF
>TRBV28|TRBD1|.|TRBJ2-7
TGTGCCAGCAGTAACCGGGACAGAACCTACGAGCAGTACTTC
CASSNRDRTYEQYF
>TRBV28|TRBD1|.|TRBJ2-7
TGTGCCAGCAGTCCCGGGACAGGGACAACCTACGAGCAGTACTTC
CASSPGTGTTYEQYF